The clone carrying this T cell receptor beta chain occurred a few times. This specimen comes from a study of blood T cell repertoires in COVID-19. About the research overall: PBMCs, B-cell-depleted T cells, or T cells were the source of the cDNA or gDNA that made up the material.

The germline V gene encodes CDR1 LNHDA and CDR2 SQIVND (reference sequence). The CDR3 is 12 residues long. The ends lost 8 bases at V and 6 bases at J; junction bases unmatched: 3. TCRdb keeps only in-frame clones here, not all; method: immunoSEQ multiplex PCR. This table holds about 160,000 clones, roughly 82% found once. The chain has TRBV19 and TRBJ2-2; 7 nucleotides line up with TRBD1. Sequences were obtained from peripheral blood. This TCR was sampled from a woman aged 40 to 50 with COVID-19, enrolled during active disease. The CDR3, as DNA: TGTGCCAGTCGACAGGGTTCCGGGGAGCTGTTTTTT. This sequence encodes CASRQGSGELFF. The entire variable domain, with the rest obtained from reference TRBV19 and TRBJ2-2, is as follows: DGGITQSPKYLFRKEGQNVTLSCEQNLNHDAMYWYRQDPGQGLRLIYYSQIVNDFQKGDIAEGYSVSREKKESFPLTVTSAQKNPTAFYLCASRQGSGELFFGEGSRLTVL.